This is a list of T cell receptor beta chains from one sample in a study of OX40 agonist ivuxolimab in advanced cancers. Only in-frame clones appear in the TCRdb table, and some are missing; sequencing was by immunoSEQ multiplex PCR. The sample shows about 83,000 clones, over 80% of them seen only once. The sequencing used CD4+ or CD8+ T cells sorted from blood, collected in a trial of the OX40 agonist ivuxolimab. The receptors derive from an adult with an advanced solid tumor such as melanoma, head and neck, liver or kidney cancer. Each CDR3 is given with its conserved first and last residue. D genes are given only for firm matches. The size field is filled for only some rows; it gives once, few, many or a size class.

.,TRBJ2-7,14,.,TRBV9,TGTGCCAGCAATCGGGGGGACAGCTCCTACGAGCAGTACTTC,CASNRGDSSYEQYF
TRBD1,TRBJ2-4,16,.,TRBV19,TGTGCCAGTAGTACCTGGACAGGGGGTAAGGAAAACATTCAGTACTTC,CASSTWTGGKENIQYF
.,TRBJ1-2,13,.,TRBV11-2,TGTGCCAGCAGCTTACCGAACGCAGCTCACTACACCTTC,CASSLPNAAHYTF
.,TRBJ2-7,16,.,TRBV6-4,TGTGCCAGCACTCCCGCCGTCCCCTGGGGCTCCTACGAGCAGTACTTC,CASTPAVPWGSYEQYF
.,TRBJ2-5,14,.,TRBV7-8,TGTGCCAGCAGCTTAAACCCTAGGGGGGAGACCCAGTACTTC,CASSLNPRGETQYF
.,TRBJ2-7,17,.,TRBV14,TGTGCCAGCAGCCAAGTAGGTGGGCAGGGGGGCACCTACGAGCAGTACTTC,CASSQVGGQGGTYEQYF
.,TRBJ2-4,16,.,TRBV7-8,TGTGCCAGCAGCTTAGCTCAATGGGGGGAGGAGAACATTCAGTACTTC,CASSLAQWGEENIQYF
.,TRBJ1-1,14,.,TRBV7-8,TGTGCCAGCAGCCAGGGACAAATGAACACTGAAGCTTTCTTT,CASSQGQMNTEAFF
.,TRBJ1-6,12,.,TRBV5-1,TGCGCCAGCCGAACACCTAATTCACCCCTCCACTTT,CASRTPNSPLHF
.,TRBJ1-1,13,.,TRBV5-5,TGTGCCAGCAGCTCCGACCTTAGTGTTGAAGCTTTCTTT,CASSSDLSVEAFF
TRBD2,TRBJ2-3,14,.,TRBV10-3,TGTGCCATCGAAGCTAGCGGGGGCACAGATACGCAGTATTTT,CAIEASGGTDTQYF
.,TRBJ2-1,13,.,TRBV7-9,TGTGCCAGCGCCGGGGAGAACTACAATGAGCAGTTCTTC,CASAGENYNEQFF
.,TRBJ2-7,16,.,TRBV21-1,TGTGCCAGCAGCAAAGCCAGGCGGGGGAACTCCTACGAGCAGTACTTC,CASSKARRGNSYEQYF
TRBD2,TRBJ2-1,15,.,TRBV11-2,TGTGCCAGCAGCTTTTTGCTAGCGGGGGGGGATGAGCAGTTCTTC,CASSFLLAGGDEQFF
.,TRBJ1-5,13,.,TRBV6-4,TGTGCCAGCAGTGAGCAGGATGGGCAGCCCCAGCATTTT,CASSEQDGQPQHF
.,TRBJ1-2,10,.,TRBV4-3,TGCGCCAGCAGCACCCCTCTGTACACCTTC,CASSTPLYTF
TRBD2,TRBJ2-1,15,.,TRBV28,TGTGCCAGCAGCCCGAGCGGGGGGGCTCGCAATGAGCAGTTCTTC,CASSPSGGARNEQFF
.,TRBJ2-7,15,.,TRBV19,TGTGCCAGTAGTCCGGGACACCCGAGCTCCTACGAGCAGTACTTC,CASSPGHPSSYEQYF
TRBD1,TRBJ1-1,13,.,TRBV5-5,TGTGCCAGCAGCATAGGGACAGCTTCCGAGGCTTTCTTT,CASSIGTASEAFF
.,TRBJ2-7,13,.,TRBV4-2,TGTGCCAGCAGTCTCGTCGGGGCCCCCGAGCAGTACTTC,CASSLVGAPEQYF
.,TRBJ1-1,15,.,TRBV21-1,TGTGCCAGCAGCGGAGGGGTGGGCCCGAACACTGAAGCTTTCTTT,CASSGGVGPNTEAFF
TRBD1,TRBJ2-7,17,.,TRBV9,TGTGCCAGCGCGCCAACAGGGGACCTACTATACTCCTACGAGCAGTACTTC,CASAPTGDLLYSYEQYF
.,TRBJ2-7,15,once,TRBV18,TGTGCCAGCTCACGGCCGGACGGACTCTCCTACGAGCAGTACTTC,CASSRPDGLSYEQYF
.,TRBJ2-7,14,.,TRBV5-6,TGTGCCAGCAGCTTGGTTTCTTCTGGCTACGAGCAGTACTTC,CASSLVSSGYEQYF
.,TRBJ2-7,14,.,TRBV30,TGTGCCTGGAGTGATGGCTCCGGCCCCTACGAGCAGTACTTC,CAWSDGSGPYEQYF
.,TRBJ2-1,15,.,TRBV9,TGTGCCAGCAGCGCCCCTCTTGGGGACTACAATGAGCAGTTCTTC,CASSAPLGDYNEQFF
TRBD1,TRBJ1-5,15,.,TRBV5-5,TGTGCCAGCAGCTATTGGGACAGTCTTAATCAGCCCCAGCATTTT,CASSYWDSLNQPQHF